Shown below are 28 T cell receptor beta chains from a single sample sequenced in a study of radiotherapy plus CTLA-4 blockade in lung cancer. The method was immunoSEQ multiplex PCR; TCRdb's version includes in-frame clones alone and lacks a portion of them. This repertoire shows 34,000 or so clones, 75% found once; its top ten account for 13% to 15%. This specimen consisted of peripheral blood, obtained from a patient treated with radiotherapy plus ipilimumab. The source is a human donor with non-small cell lung cancer that progressed on radiotherapy plus ipilimumab.

CDR3 DNA: TGTGCCAGCAGTTATCGGGACAGAGGCGCCTACGAGCAGTACTTC. This gives the protein CASSYRDRGAYEQYF. The genes are TRBV6-5 and TRBJ2-7; TRBD1 matches at 7 bases. Looked up from germline, CDR1 is MNHEY and CDR2 is SVGAGI. V lost 3 bases and J lost 2; bases outside the gene matches: 7. This CDR3 region has 15 residues.

This sequence joins TRBV4-3 and TRBJ1-2, with D hard to call. This CDR3 has 14 amino acids. The germline gives CDR1 LGHNA, CDR2 YSLEER. V lost 0 bases, J lost 5 bases, and 10 bases lay in between. In DNA form, the CDR3 reads TGCGCCAGCAGCCAAGATCCAGCCGCTTATGGCTACACCTTC. Protein product: CASSQDPAAYGYTF.

The rearrangement uses TRBV28 and TRBJ2-7, with D uncertain. CDR1 is MDHEN, CDR2 SYDVKM, per germline. V dropped 3 bases and J dropped 2 bases, with 8 bases sitting between them. This CDR3 has 13 amino acids. In nucleotides, the CDR3 is TGTGCCAGCAGTTTGGGGAATGCCTACGAGCAGTACTTC. Its protein product is CASSLGNAYEQYF.

This chain connects TRBV5-1 to TRBJ2-5, with D perhaps being TRBD1 or TRBD2 (5 bases each). Germline lookup yields CDR1 SGHRS and CDR2 YFSETQ. The germline V and J ends were trimmed by 6 bases and 5 bases, with 20 bases remaining between them. The CDR3 loop spans 15 amino acids. CDR3 nucleotide sequence: TGCGCCAGCACCTCCTATGGGGGAGACGGGGAGACCCAGTACTTC. Its translation is CASTSYGGDGETQYF.

The chain recombines TRBV2 with TRBJ1-4, with 7 positions matching TRBD1. The CDR3 contains 15 residues. Per germline, CDR1 SNHLY and CDR2 FYNNEI. The V gene end was trimmed by 5 bases and the J gene end by 3 bases; junction bases not matched to a gene: 6. The CDR3 DNA sequence: TGTGCCAGCAGTAAACAGGGGCGGCCTAATGAAAAACTGTTTTTT. Protein: CASSKQGRPNEKLFF.

V is TRBV1 and J is TRBJ2-5. TRBV1 is marked as a pseudogene. The CDR3 is made up of 19 amino acids. The CDR3 DNA is TGCACCAGCAGCCAGGGGTCAGATTGGGTTAAGGCCTCCCAAGAGACCCAGTACTTC. Its protein is CTSSQGSDWVKASQETQYF.

The chain is built from TRBV30 and TRBJ1-2; D is undetermined. V gave up 0 bases and J gave up 4 bases, with 12 bases separating them. Germline V gene data show CDR1 as GTSNPN and CDR2 as SVGIG (reference sequence). The CDR3 loop spans 14 amino acids. The CDR3 loop is CAWSVKLPGYGYTF. In DNA, the CDR3 is TGTGCCTGGAGTGTAAAACTACCCGGCTATGGCTACACCTTC.

This clone was detected a few times. The gene calls are TRBV9 and TRBJ2-2; D is uncertain. CDR3 length: 15 residues. Germline V CDR1 and CDR2: SGDLS, YYNGEE. The V gene lost 4 bases and the J gene lost 3 bases, with 13 bases spanning the gap. The CDR3 reads CASSWGTVDTGELFF. CDR3 bases: TGTGCCAGCAGCTGGGGAACAGTGGACACCGGGGAGCTGTTTTTT.

CDR3: CASSSPPGGAYQETQYF. Written as DNA, the CDR3 is TGTGCCAGCAGCTCCCCGCCAGGGGGGGCTTATCAAGAGACCCAGTACTTC. The chain links TRBV7-9 to TRBJ2-5; D tentatively fits TRBD1 or TRBD2 (7 bases each). This CDR3 contains 17 residues. CDR1 and CDR2 from the germline V gene are SEHNR and FQNEAQ (reference sequence). V lost 4 bases to trimming and J lost 2 bases, with 20 bases between them.

This CDR3 reads CASSPGGGRGYTF. The CDR3 nucleotides are TGTGCCAGCAGTCCGGGTGGGGGACGTGGCTACACCTTC. This sequence joins TRBV25-1 and TRBJ1-2; D is perhaps TRBD1 (5 bases). V was trimmed by 5 bases and J by 7 bases, leaving 14 bases between them. This CDR3 has 13 residues. Germline values: CDR1 MGHDK, CDR2 SYGVNS.

The chain has TRBV9 and TRBJ2-7; 7 nucleotides match TRBD2. Unmatched junction bases numbered 4, after V lost 0 bases and J lost 1 base. The germline V gene has CDR1 SGDLS and CDR2 YYNGEE. The CDR3 runs to 15 residues. The chain's CDR3 is CASSVAAGASYEQYF. The DNA for the CDR3 is TGTGCCAGCAGCGTAGCCGCGGGAGCGTCCTACGAGCAGTACTTC.

The gene calls are TRBV7-6 and TRBJ1-1; D unclear. The germline V gene has CDR1 SGHVS and CDR2 FNYEAQ. CDR3 length: 12 amino acids. V dropped 6 bases and J dropped 1 base, with 6 bases sitting between them. The DNA for the CDR3 is TGTGCCAGCAGGCCGTGGAACACTGAAGCTTTCTTT. It is translated as CASRPWNTEAFF.

The chain links TRBV28 to TRBJ2-1, with 7 bases matching TRBD2. Germline V gene lookup returns CDR1 MDHEN and CDR2 SYDVKM. The CDR3 covers 13 residues. With V trimmed by 7 bases and J by 2 bases, 2 bases remained unmatched. Here the CDR3 reads CASIGGAYNEQFF. The CDR3 bases are TGTGCCAGCATTGGGGGGGCCTACAATGAGCAGTTCTTC.

The genes are TRBV2 and TRBJ1-4; D possibly corresponds to TRBD1 (6 bases). Germline CDR1 is SNHLY and CDR2 is FYNNEI. The CDR3 consists of 14 residues. The V and J ends lost 6 bases and 8 bases respectively, with 16 bases between them. CDR3 sequence reads: CASREDSLGEKLFF. CDR3 DNA: TGTGCCAGCAGGGAGGACAGCTTAGGGGAAAAACTGTTTTTT. Full variable domain (remainder filled in from reference TRBV2 and TRBJ1-4): EPEVTQTPSHQVTQMGQEVILRCVPISNHLYFYWYRQILGQKVEFLVSFYNNEISEKSEIFDDQFSVERPDGSNFTLKIRSTKLEDSAMYFCASREDSLGEKLFFGSGTQLSVL.

The V and J genes are TRBV19 and TRBJ1-2; possibly TRBD1 for D (5 bases). Trimming took 5 bases from V and 8 from J, leaving 12 bases between them. From germline, CDR1 is LNHDA and CDR2 SQIVND (reference sequence). The CDR3 extends over 12 amino acids. CDR3 nucleotides: TGTGCCAGTAGTCCCAGGCGGGGGGGCTACACCTTC. Its translation is CASSPRRGGYTF.

In this sample, this clone turned up a few times. J is TRBJ2-5 and V is TRBV19, with 8 bases lining up with TRBD1. CDR1 and CDR2 (germline): LNHDA, SQIVND (reference sequence). There are 15 residues in the CDR3. V was pared by 9 bases and J by 4 bases, with 13 bases of the junction left unmatched. CDR3 sequence reads: CASKQQGVGRETQYF. The CDR3 nucleotides are TGTGCCAGCAAGCAACAGGGGGTGGGAAGAGAGACCCAGTACTTC.

The chain carries TRBV4-1 and TRBJ1-5, with 9 bases aligning to TRBD1. After removal of 3 bases from V and 5 bases from J, the junction contained 5 bases not matched to a gene. The germline V gene has CDR1 MGHRA and CDR2 YSYEKL. CDR3 length: 15 residues. The CDR3 DNA sequence: TGCGCCAGCAGCCAGGGGACAGGGACCTATCAGCCCCAGCATTTT. Amino acid sequence: CASSQGTGTYQPQHF.

The V and J genes are TRBV5-8 and TRBJ1-5; D call uncertain. Between the trimmed V and J ends, which lost 1 base and 3 bases, there was a span of 11 bases. The CDR3 length is 15 residues. Looked up from germline, CDR1 is SGHTS and CDR2 is YDEGEE. CDR3 loop: CASSLLGQDNQPQHF. The CDR3 DNA follows: TGTGCCAGCAGCTTGTTAGGGCAGGACAATCAGCCCCAGCATTTT.

This chain connects TRBV4-2 to TRBJ1-6; perhaps TRBD1 as D (5 bases). From germline, CDR1 is LGHNA and CDR2 YNFKEQ. V was cut by 0 bases and J by 10 bases, with 16 bases left in between. This CDR3 is 16 amino acids long. CDR3 sequence: CASSQELGVGNSPLHF. DNA of the CDR3: TGTGCCAGCAGCCAAGAATTAGGGGTAGGGAACTCACCCCTCCACTTT.

This chain links TRBV11-2 with TRBJ1-4; 7 positions match TRBD1. The CDR3 covers 15 residues. Trimming cost V 5 bases and J 6 bases; bases outside gene matches: 9. Per the germline V gene, CDR1 is SGHAT and CDR2 is FQNNGV. Here the CDR3 reads CASSLTRGDYEKLFF. The CDR3 DNA is TGTGCCAGCAGCCTGACCAGGGGGGATTATGAAAAACTGTTTTTT.

V and J are TRBV5-1 and TRBJ1-4; 7 bases match TRBD1. The germline CDR1 and CDR2 sequences are SGHRS and YFSETQ. Trimming cost V 1 base and J 6 bases; bases outside gene matches: 6. The CDR3 spans 15 residues. The CDR3 spells CASSLTGALYEKLFF. The CDR3 DNA reads TGCGCCAGCAGCTTGACAGGGGCCTTATATGAAAAACTGTTTTTT.

The chain is built from TRBV2 and TRBJ2-7; weak D call: TRBD2 (7 bases). Trimming cost V 6 bases and J 6 bases, with 18 bases left between them. Germline CDR1 SNHLY, CDR2 FYNNEI. The CDR3 length is 14 residues. The CDR3 spells CASRGARTSPEQYF. CDR3 nucleotide sequence: TGTGCCAGCAGGGGGGCACGGACTAGTCCCGAGCAGTACTTC.

In DNA form, the CDR3 reads TGTGCCAGCTCAGCAGGGTGGGGCAATCAGCCCCAGCATTTT. Translation gives CASSAGWGNQPQHF. The chain is built from TRBV18 and TRBJ1-5; weak D call: TRBD1 (5 bases). Germline V gene sequence: CDR1 KGHSH, CDR2 LQKENI. With 5 bases removed from V and 2 bases from J, the gap between germline ends came to 10 bases. The length of the CDR3 is 14 residues.

V usage is TRBV9 and J usage is TRBJ1-2; 8 nucleotides line up with TRBD1. J gave up 3 bases and V 5 bases, and 6 bases lay outside the gene matches. Germline-derived CDR1 and CDR2 are SGDLS and YYNGEE. The CDR3 loop spans 14 amino acids. CDR3 in amino acids: CASRGTGIDYGYTF. The CDR3 bases are TGTGCCAGCAGAGGGACAGGTATCGACTATGGCTACACCTTC. The entire variable domain, with the rest obtained from reference TRBV9 and TRBJ1-2, is as follows: DSGVTQTPKHLITATGQRVTLRCSPRSGDLSVYWYQQSLDQGLQFLIQYYNGEERAKGNILERFSAQQFPDLHSELNLSSLELGDSALYFCASRGTGIDYGYTFGSGTRLTVV.

The chain is built from TRBV28 and TRBJ1-5, with D hard to call. The CDR3 loop spans 14 amino acids. Looked up from germline, CDR1 is MDHEN and CDR2 is SYDVKM. Trimming removed 5 bases at V and 2 bases at J, with 10 bases between. CDR3 DNA sequence: TGTGCCAGCAGTATTTATTTGGGCAATCAGCCCCAGCATTTT. Protein: CASSIYLGNQPQHF.

The V call is TRBV6-5, the J call TRBJ1-3; D call uncertain. Germline lookup yields CDR1 MNHEY and CDR2 SVGAGI. The CDR3 is 13 residues long. V was trimmed by 0 bases and J by 4 bases, leaving 4 bases between them. The CDR3 DNA sequence: TGTGCCAGCAGTTACTCGGCGGGAAACACCATATATTTT. Its translation: CASSYSAGNTIYF.

The J gene is TRBJ2-1, the V gene TRBV29-1; 10 nucleotides agree with TRBD2. The V and J ends lost 1 base and 2 bases, in that order; junction bases with no gene match: 2. CDR1 is SQVTM and CDR2 is ANQGSEA in the germline V gene. The CDR3 is made up of 15 amino acids. The CDR3 DNA reads TGCAGCGTTGAAGGTACTAGCGGGGCCTACAATGAGCAGTTCTTC. This encodes CSVEGTSGAYNEQFF.

This clone was counted only a few times. This sequence joins TRBV4-3 and TRBJ1-4; no clear D. CDR3 length: 13 amino acids. The V and J ends lost 4 bases and 8 bases respectively, with 11 bases between them. Germline CDR1 LGHNA, CDR2 YSLEER. CDR3: CASSRAEYEKLFF. The CDR3 DNA sequence: TGCGCCAGCAGCCGAGCGGAATACGAAAAACTGTTTTTT.